This TCR beta chain was captured by sequencing in a study of blood T cell repertoires in COVID-19. Between the trimmed V and J ends, which lost 0 bases and 3 bases, there was a span of 11 bases. The germline V gene encodes CDR1 SGHDT and CDR2 YYEEEE. The CDR3 extends over 15 amino acids. Here immunoSEQ multiplex PCR was the method, and the copy in TCRdb shows in-frame clones only, minus some. The sample lists hundreds of thousands of clones; 80% to 90% were seen once. Donors in Cohort 3 who had recovered were those with two negative PCRs, healthcare professional clearance, or resolution of their symptoms.

The TCR originated in a man aged 30 to 45 who had recovered from COVID-19. V and J are TRBV5-6 and TRBJ2-3; D is unresolved. The sequencing input was PBMCs or T cells enriched from blood (not recorded which). CDR3 nucleotides: TGTGCCAGCAGCTTGGGACCAGAACAGACAGATACGCAGTATTTT. Its protein product is CASSLGPEQTDTQYF.